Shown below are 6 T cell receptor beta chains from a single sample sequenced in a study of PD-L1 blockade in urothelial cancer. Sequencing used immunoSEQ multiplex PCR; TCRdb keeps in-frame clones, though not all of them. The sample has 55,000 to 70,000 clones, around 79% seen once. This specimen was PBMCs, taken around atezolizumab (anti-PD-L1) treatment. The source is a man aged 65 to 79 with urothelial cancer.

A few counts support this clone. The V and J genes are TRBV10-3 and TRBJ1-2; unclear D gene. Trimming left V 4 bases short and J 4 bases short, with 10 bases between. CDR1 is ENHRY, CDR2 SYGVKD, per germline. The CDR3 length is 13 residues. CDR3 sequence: CAISGTATYGYTF. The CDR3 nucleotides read TGTGCCATCAGTGGTACAGCTACCTATGGCTACACCTTC.

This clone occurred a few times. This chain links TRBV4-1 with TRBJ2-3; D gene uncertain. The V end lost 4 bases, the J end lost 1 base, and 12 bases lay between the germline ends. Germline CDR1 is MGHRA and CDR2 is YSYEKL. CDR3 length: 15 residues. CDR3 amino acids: CASSPPGGRTDTQYF. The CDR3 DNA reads TGCGCCAGCAGCCCGCCCGGTGGGCGCACAGATACGCAGTATTTT.

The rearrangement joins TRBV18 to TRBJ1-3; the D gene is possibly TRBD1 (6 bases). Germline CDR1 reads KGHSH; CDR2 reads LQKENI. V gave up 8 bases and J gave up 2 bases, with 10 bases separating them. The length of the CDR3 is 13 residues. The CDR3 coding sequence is TGTGCCAGCGAAACAGGGACTGGAAACACCATATATTTT. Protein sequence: CASETGTGNTIYF. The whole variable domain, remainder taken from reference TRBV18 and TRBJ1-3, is NAGVMQNPRHLVRRRGQEARLRCSPMKGHSHVYWYRQLPEEGLKFMVYLQKENIIDESGMPKERFSAEFPKEGPSILRIQQVVRGDSAAYFCASETGTGNTIYFGEGSWLTVV.

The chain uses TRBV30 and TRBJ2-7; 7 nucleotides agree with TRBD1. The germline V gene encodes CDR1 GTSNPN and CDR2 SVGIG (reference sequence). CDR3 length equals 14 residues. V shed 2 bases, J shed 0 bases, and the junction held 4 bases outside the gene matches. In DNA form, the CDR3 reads TGTGCCTGGAGTCCCGGGACAGTCTCCTACGAGCAGTACTTC. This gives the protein CAWSPGTVSYEQYF.

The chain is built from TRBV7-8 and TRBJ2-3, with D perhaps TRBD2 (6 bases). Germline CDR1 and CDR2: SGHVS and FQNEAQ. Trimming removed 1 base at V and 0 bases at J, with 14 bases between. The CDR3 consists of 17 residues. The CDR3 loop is CASSLGGGILSTDTQYF. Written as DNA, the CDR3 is TGTGCCAGCAGCTTAGGGGGCGGGATACTTAGCACAGATACGCAGTATTTT.

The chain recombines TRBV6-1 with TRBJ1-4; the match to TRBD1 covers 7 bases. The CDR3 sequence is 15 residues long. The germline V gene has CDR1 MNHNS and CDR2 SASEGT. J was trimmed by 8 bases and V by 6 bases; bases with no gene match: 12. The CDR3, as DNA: TGTGCCAGCAGAGGTGGGAGACAGGGAGCGGAAAAACTGTTTTTT. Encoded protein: CASRGGRQGAEKLFF.